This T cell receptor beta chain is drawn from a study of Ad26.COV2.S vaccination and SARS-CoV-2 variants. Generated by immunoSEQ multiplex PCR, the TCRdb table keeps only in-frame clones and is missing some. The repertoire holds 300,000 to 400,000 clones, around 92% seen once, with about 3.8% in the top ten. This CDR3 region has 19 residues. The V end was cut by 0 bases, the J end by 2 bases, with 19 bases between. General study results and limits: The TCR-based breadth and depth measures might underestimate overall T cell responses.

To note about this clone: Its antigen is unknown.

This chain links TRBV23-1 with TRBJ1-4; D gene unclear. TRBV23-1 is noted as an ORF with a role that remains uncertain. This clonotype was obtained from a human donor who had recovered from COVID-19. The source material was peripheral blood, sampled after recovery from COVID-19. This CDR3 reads CASSQSSSHGSRTNEKLFF. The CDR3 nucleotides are TGCGCCAGCAGTCAATCGAGCAGCCACGGGTCTAGGACTAATGAAAAACTGTTTTTT.